The 17 T cell receptor beta chains in this list originate from one sample, sequenced in a study of blood T cell repertoires in COVID-19. Measured with immunoSEQ multiplex PCR; TCRdb has only the in-frame clones, and not every one. The data show nearly 250,000 clones, with about 82% seen just once and 2% to 2.5% held by the top ten. The sample was PBMCs or T cells enriched from blood (not recorded which). Receptors were obtained from a woman aged 45-65 years who had recovered from COVID-19.

The chain carries TRBV4-1 and TRBJ1-5; the D gene is possibly TRBD1 (5 bases). The CDR3 runs to 17 residues. The germline V gene has CDR1 MGHRA and CDR2 YSYEKL. Trimming left V 3 bases short and J 3 bases short, with 18 bases between. This chain's CDR3 is CASSQSSLGGVNQPQHF. Here the CDR3 DNA reads TGCGCCAGCAGCCAGAGTAGTCTGGGGGGTGTCAATCAGCCCCAGCATTTT.

This clone was picked up a small number of times. This chain joins TRBV6-5 and TRBJ1-2, with TRBD1 matching over 12 bases. This CDR3 contains 15 residues. CDR1 is MNHEY, CDR2 SVGAGI, per germline. The V and J ends lost 6 bases and 4 bases, in that order; junction bases with no gene match: 6. The CDR3 region is CASRGQGARSYGYTF. The CDR3 DNA sequence: TGTGCCAGCAGGGGACAGGGGGCGCGGAGCTATGGCTACACCTTC.

J is TRBJ2-5 and V is TRBV5-1; a possible D gene is TRBD1 (5 bases). CDR3 length: 15 residues. Trimming removed 2 bases at V and 1 base at J, with 12 bases between. The germline V gene encodes CDR1 SGHRS and CDR2 YFSETQ. CDR3 sequence (DNA): TGCGCCAGCAGCTTCCTAGGGGAAGGCCAAGAGACCCAGTACTTC. Amino acid sequence: CASSFLGEGQETQYF.

CDR3 residues: CASSHDRGGDEQFF. CDR3 nucleotides: TGTGCCAGCAGCCATGACAGGGGTGGAGATGAGCAGTTCTTC. The V and J genes are TRBV7-2 and TRBJ2-1, with 8 bases lining up with TRBD1. Per the germline V gene, CDR1 is SGHTA and CDR2 is FQGNSA. CDR3 length: 14 amino acids. V lost 5 bases and J lost 8; bases outside the gene matches: 8.

The CDR3 is CATSRGGDTEAFF. The DNA for the CDR3 is TGTGCCACCAGCAGAGGGGGGGACACTGAAGCTTTCTTT. The chain has TRBV15 and TRBJ1-1; a weak D match, TRBD1 (5 bases). V lost 1 base, J lost 3 bases, and 6 bases lay in between. The CDR3 runs 13 residues. Per the germline V gene, CDR1 is LNHNV and CDR2 is YYDKDF (reference sequence).

The chain has TRBV6-5 and TRBJ1-2, with TRBD1 identical over 9 bases. Germline CDR1 and CDR2: MNHEY and SVGAGI. This CDR3 spans 13 amino acids. V dropped 2 bases and J dropped 7; count of bases not matched to a gene: 2. CDR3 in amino acids: CASSYTGGLGYTF. CDR3 nucleotides: TGTGCCAGCAGTTACACAGGGGGCCTTGGCTACACCTTC.

This sequence joins TRBV10-3 and TRBJ1-1, with unresolved D. This CDR3 comprises 14 residues. CDR1 and CDR2 (germline): ENHRY, SYGVKD. V gave up 0 bases and J gave up 4 bases, with 9 bases separating them. This CDR3 reads CAISESGSGTEAFF. Written as DNA, the CDR3 is TGTGCCATCAGTGAGTCAGGGAGTGGCACTGAAGCTTTCTTT.

The V call is TRBV30, the J call TRBJ1-5; the D is unclear. The CDR3 contains 16 residues. V gave up 2 bases and J gave up 4 bases, with 18 bases separating them. CDR1 is GTSNPN and CDR2 is SVGIG in the germline V gene (reference sequence). The CDR3 region is CAWSRGLGPGNQPQHF. CDR3 coding DNA: TGTGCCTGGAGTAGAGGGCTCGGGCCGGGGAATCAGCCCCAGCATTTT.

This chain joins TRBV7-9 and TRBJ1-1; 7 bases are shared with TRBD1. This CDR3 is built from 14 residues. Germline CDR1 and CDR2: SEHNR and FQNEAQ (reference sequence). Trimming cost V 1 base and J 4 bases; bases outside gene matches: 3. The CDR3 protein is CASSLGQGATEAFF. For the CDR3, the DNA is TGTGCCAGCAGCTTAGGACAGGGAGCCACTGAAGCTTTCTTT.

The J gene is TRBJ1-2, the V gene TRBV28; 8 nucleotides align to TRBD1. The CDR3 totals 13 residues. J gave up 8 bases and V 6 bases, and 8 bases lay outside the gene matches. Germline V CDR1 and CDR2: MDHEN, SYDVKM. DNA of the CDR3: TGTGCCAGCAGGGCAGGGGGCGCGAGGGGCTACACCTTC. Its translation is CASRAGGARGYTF.

The rearrangement links TRBV7-2 to TRBJ1-6, with 7 bases lining up with TRBD1. Germline V gives CDR1 SGHTA, CDR2 FQGNSA. The CDR3 loop spans 14 amino acids. Trimming took 7 bases from V and 4 from J; bases not matched to a gene: 4. CDR3 DNA sequence: TGTGCCAGCAATCCAGGGGGGTATAATTCACCCCTCCACTTT. Translating gives CASNPGGYNSPLHF.

The V gene is TRBV21-1, the J gene TRBJ2-2; TRBD2 is taken as the D call from the table, unchecked against the DNA. TRBV21-1 is designated a pseudogene. This CDR3 has 20 residues. The CDR3 is CASSKADSRLAGLKAGELFF. The CDR3 DNA reads TGTGCCAGCAGCAAAGCCGACTCTCGACTAGCGGGACTAAAGGCCGGGGAGCTGTTTTTT.

This clone came up once. The genes are TRBV12-5 and TRBJ1-5; D is perhaps TRBD1 (6 bases). Germline V gene data show CDR1 as LGHNT and CDR2 as FRNRAP. This CDR3 spans 18 amino acids. V lost 3 bases and J 0 bases, leaving 18 bases between the germline ends. DNA for the CDR3: TGTGCTAGTGGTTTCTGGGGGCAATTTCTGGATAGCAATCAGCCCCAGCATTTT. It encodes CASGFWGQFLDSNQPQHF.

V usage is TRBV19 and J usage is TRBJ2-7, with TRBD2 matching over 11 bases. J was trimmed by 0 bases and V by 4 bases; bases with no gene match: 5. The CDR3 covers 16 residues. Germline CDR1 is LNHDA and CDR2 is SQIVND (reference sequence). DNA of the CDR3: TGTGCCAGTAGTACGACCGGGACTAGCGGCTCCTACGAGCAGTACTTC. Translating gives CASSTTGTSGSYEQYF. The entire variable domain, with the rest obtained from reference TRBV19 and TRBJ2-7, is as follows: DGGITQSPKYLFRKEGQNVTLSCEQNLNHDAMYWYRQDPGQGLRLIYYSQIVNDFQKGDIAEGYSVSREKKESFPLTVTSAQKNPTAFYLCASSTTGTSGSYEQYFGPGTRLTVT.

The chain carries TRBV9 and TRBJ2-3; the D is unclear. The CDR3 loop spans 15 amino acids. CDR1 SGDLS and CDR2 YYNGEE come from the germline V gene. The V and J ends lost 4 bases and 2 bases respectively, with 14 bases between them. The CDR3 nucleotides are TGTGCCAGCAGCTCTTTAGACTGGTACACAGATACGCAGTATTTT. It encodes CASSSLDWYTDTQYF. Full variable domain (rest looked up from reference TRBV9 and TRBJ2-3): DSGVTQTPKHLITATGQRVTLRCSPRSGDLSVYWYQQSLDQGLQFLIQYYNGEERAKGNILERFSAQQFPDLHSELNLSSLELGDSALYFCASSSLDWYTDTQYFGPGTRLTVL.

This clone was seen a handful of times. The chain combines TRBV7-9 with TRBJ1-4, with D possibly matching TRBD1 (5 bases). This CDR3 spans 15 amino acids. V lost 2 bases, J lost 6 bases, and 13 bases lay in between. Germline CDR1 and CDR2: SEHNR and FQNEAQ (reference sequence). In DNA, the CDR3 is TGTGCCAGCAGCTTAAGGAGGGTGGGGCATGAAAAACTGTTTTTT. Encoded protein: CASSLRRVGHEKLFF.

The chain employs TRBV28 and TRBJ2-7; 8 bases are a match to TRBD2. The CDR3 is 14 amino acids. Per the germline V gene, CDR1 is MDHEN and CDR2 is SYDVKM. The junction had 3 bases not matched to a gene; V was cut back by 4 bases and J by 1 base. The DNA of the CDR3 is TGTGCCAGCAGTTCCAGACTAGCGTCCTACGAGCAGTACTTC. Translated: CASSSRLASYEQYF. Together with reference TRBV28 and TRBJ2-7, the CDR3 gives the full variable domain: DVKVTQSSRYLVKRTGEKVFLECVQDMDHENMFWYRQDPGLGLRLIYFSYDVKMKEKGDIPEGYSVSREKKERFSLILESASTNQTSMYLCASSSRLASYEQYFGPGTRLTVT.